This TCR beta chain was recovered during a study of CD8+ T cells in alopecia areata. Turning to the study itself: Those treated were given oral tofacitinib at 5 to 10 mg twice daily.

After isolation, RNA underwent reverse transcription to generate cDNA as the sequencing template. Assay used: immunoSEQ multiplex PCR; TCRdb lists only in-frame clones, some missing. The sample has some 12,000 clones, 50% to 60% seen once. Study outcomes and limitations: Sequencing of scalp tissue also captures the resident alphabeta T cells of normal skin. Normal scalp had lower clonality than lesional scalp, with alopecia totalis/universalis lesions showing this most strongly. Clarity of TCR sharing across patients fell short of that in mice, possibly HLA-related.

This clone was picked up a small number of times. Its cognate antigen is unknown. Lesional scalp punch biopsies and peripheral blood were collected from alopecia areata patients. The clonotype comes from a human donor with alopecia areata. The material sequenced was skin.

The CDR3 sequence is CSVAHRADTQYF. The CDR3 DNA reads as TGCAGCGTTGCCCACAGGGCAGATACGCAGTATTTT. The rearrangement uses TRBV29-1 and TRBJ2-3; D possibly corresponds to TRBD1 (6 bases). Germline V gives CDR1 SQVTM, CDR2 ANQGSEA. Trimming cost V 4 bases and J 4 bases, with 9 bases left between them. This CDR3 contains 12 residues.